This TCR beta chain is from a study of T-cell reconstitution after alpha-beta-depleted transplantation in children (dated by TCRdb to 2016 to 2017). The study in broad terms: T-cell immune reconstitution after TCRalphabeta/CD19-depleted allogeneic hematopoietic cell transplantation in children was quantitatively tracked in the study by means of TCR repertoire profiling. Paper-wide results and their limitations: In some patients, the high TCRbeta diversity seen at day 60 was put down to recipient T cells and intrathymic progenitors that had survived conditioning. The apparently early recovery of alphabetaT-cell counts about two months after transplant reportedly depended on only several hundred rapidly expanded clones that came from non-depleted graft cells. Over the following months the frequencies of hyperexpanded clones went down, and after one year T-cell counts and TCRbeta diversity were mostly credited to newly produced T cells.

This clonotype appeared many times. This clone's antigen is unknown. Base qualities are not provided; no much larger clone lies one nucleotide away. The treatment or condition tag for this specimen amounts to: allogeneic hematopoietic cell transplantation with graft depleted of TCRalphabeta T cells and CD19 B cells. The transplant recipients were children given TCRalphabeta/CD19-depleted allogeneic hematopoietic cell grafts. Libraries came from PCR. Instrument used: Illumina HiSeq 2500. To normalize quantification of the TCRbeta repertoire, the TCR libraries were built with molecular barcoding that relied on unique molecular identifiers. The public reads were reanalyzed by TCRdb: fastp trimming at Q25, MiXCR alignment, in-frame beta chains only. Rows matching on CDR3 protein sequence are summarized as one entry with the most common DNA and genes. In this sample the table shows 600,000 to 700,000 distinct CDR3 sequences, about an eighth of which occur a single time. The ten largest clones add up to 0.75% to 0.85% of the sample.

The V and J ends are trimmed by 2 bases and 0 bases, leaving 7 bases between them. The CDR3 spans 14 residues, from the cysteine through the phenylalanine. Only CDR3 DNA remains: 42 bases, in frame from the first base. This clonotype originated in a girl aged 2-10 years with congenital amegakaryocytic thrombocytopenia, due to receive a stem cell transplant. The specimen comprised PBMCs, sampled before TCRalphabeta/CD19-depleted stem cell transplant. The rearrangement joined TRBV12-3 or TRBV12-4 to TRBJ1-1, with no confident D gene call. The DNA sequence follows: TGTGCCAGCAGTTTAAGGCCGGTGAACACTGAAGCTTTCTTT. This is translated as CASSLRPVNTEAFF.